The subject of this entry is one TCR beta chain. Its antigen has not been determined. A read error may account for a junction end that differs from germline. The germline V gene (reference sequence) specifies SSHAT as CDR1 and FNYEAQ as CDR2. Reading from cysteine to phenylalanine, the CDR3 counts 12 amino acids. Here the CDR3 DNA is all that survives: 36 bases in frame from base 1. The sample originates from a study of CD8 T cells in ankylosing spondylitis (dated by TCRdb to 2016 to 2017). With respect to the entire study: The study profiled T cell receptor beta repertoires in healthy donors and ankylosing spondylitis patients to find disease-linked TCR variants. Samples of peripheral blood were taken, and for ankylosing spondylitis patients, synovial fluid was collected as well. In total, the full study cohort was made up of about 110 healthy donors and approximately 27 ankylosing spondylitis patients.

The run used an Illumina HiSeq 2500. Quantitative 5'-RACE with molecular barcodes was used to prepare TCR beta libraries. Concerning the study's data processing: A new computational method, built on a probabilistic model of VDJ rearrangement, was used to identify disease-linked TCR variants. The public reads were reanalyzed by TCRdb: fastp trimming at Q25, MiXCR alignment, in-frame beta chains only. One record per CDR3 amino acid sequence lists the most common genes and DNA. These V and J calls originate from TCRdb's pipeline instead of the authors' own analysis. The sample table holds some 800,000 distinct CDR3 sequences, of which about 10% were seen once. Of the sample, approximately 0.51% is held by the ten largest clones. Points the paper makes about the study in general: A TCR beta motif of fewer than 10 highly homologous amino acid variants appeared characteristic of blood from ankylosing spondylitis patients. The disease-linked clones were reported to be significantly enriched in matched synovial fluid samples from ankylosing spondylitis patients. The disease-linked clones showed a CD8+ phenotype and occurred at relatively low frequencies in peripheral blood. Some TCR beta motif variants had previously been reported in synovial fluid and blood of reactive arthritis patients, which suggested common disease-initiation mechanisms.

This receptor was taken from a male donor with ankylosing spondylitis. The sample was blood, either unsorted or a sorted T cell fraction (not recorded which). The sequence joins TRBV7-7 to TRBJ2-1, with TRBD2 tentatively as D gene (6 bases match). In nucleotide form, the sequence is TGTGCTAGCAGCCCAACGGGGGTTGAGCAGTTCTTC. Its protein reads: CASSPTGVEQFF.